The 10 T cell receptor beta chains below come from one sample, sequenced in a study of cytomegalovirus exposure and HLA in healthy donors. The table came from immunoSEQ multiplex PCR; TCRdb's copy has only in-frame clones and leaves some out. This table holds about 140,000 clones, more than 85% found once. Sequencing input: PBMCs. These receptors originate from a man aged 18 to 30 in good health and CMV-seronegative.

V is TRBV7-3 and J is TRBJ1-6, with TRBD1 identical over 8 bases. The V and J ends lost 4 bases and 10 bases, in that order; junction bases with no gene match: 3. CDR3 length: 13 amino acids. Germline lookup yields CDR1 SGHTA and CDR2 FQGTGA. CDR3 DNA: TGTGCCAGCAGCTCAGGGGGCGGCTCACCCCTCCACTTT. Translated, it gives CASSSGGGSPLHF.

The gene calls are TRBV7-2 and TRBJ2-1; 8 bases agree with TRBD2. The CDR3 is 16 amino acids. Germline V gives CDR1 SGHTA, CDR2 FQGNSA. With V trimmed by 6 bases and J by 0 bases, 7 bases remained unmatched. The CDR3 reads CASRTTSGSSYNEQFF. The CDR3 DNA reads TGTGCCAGCAGAACCACTAGCGGCAGCTCCTACAATGAGCAGTTCTTC.

CDR3 coding DNA: TGCGCCAGCAGCTTGGAGGGACAGGGCGCGAGTTCCTATAATTCACCCCTCCACTTT. It encodes CASSLEGQGASSYNSPLHF. J is TRBJ1-6 and V is TRBV5-1; 9 bases fit TRBD1. The CDR3 runs to 19 residues. Trimming cost V 0 bases and J 1 base; bases outside gene matches: 8. Germline V CDR1 and CDR2: SGHRS, YFSETQ.

The chain joins TRBV11-3 to TRBJ2-5; 10 positions match TRBD2. The CDR3 contains 19 residues. Per germline, CDR1 SGHNT and CDR2 YENEEA. The junction had 17 bases not matched to a gene; V was cut back by 2 bases and J by 5 bases. The CDR3 region is CASSLWGLSSGSGRETQYF. The CDR3 region has the DNA TGTGCCAGCAGCTTATGGGGGTTGTCTAGCGGGAGCGGGCGGGAGACCCAGTACTTC.

The V call is TRBV5-8, the J call TRBJ1-1, with 7 bases fitting TRBD1. CDR1 and CDR2 (germline): SGHTS, YDEGEE. The CDR3 consists of 13 residues. The V segment lost 2 bases and the J segment 5 bases; nucleotides outside the gene matches: 3. The CDR3 region has the DNA TGTGCCAGCAGCTTTGACAGGGTAACTGAAGCTTTCTTT. Its protein product is CASSFDRVTEAFF.

The sample holds one count of this clone. The chain joins TRBV10-3 to TRBJ1-1; TRBD1 matches at 8 bases. The germline V gene has CDR1 ENHRY and CDR2 SYGVKD. Unmatched junction bases numbered 11, after V lost 10 bases and J lost 10 bases. The CDR3 sequence is 12 residues long. The DNA of the CDR3 is TGTGCCACCGGACAGGGTGGGGAAGCAGCTTTCTTT. Translated, it gives CATGQGGEAAFF.

V and J are TRBV27 and TRBJ2-7; tentative D call: TRBD1 (6 bases). The germline CDR1 and CDR2 sequences are MNHEY and SMNVEV (reference sequence). The CDR3 extends over 14 amino acids. V gave up 6 bases and J gave up 1 base, with 13 bases separating them. The CDR3 here is CASSPITGSYEQYF. The CDR3 region has the DNA TGTGCCAGCAGCCCGATCACAGGGTCCTACGAGCAGTACTTC.

This chain links TRBV7-2 with TRBJ1-1, with D possibly TRBD1 on 6 matching bases. The CDR3 covers 15 residues. Per the germline V gene, CDR1 is SGHTA and CDR2 is FQGNSA. Trimming removed 1 base at V and 1 base at J, with 10 bases between. The CDR3 reads CASSLDGRGNTEAFF. The CDR3 DNA follows: TGTGCCAGCAGCTTAGATGGCAGGGGGAACACTGAAGCTTTCTTT.

This chain connects TRBV30 to TRBJ2-4; D is perhaps TRBD1 (6 bases). V was clipped by 3 bases and J by 6 bases, with 9 bases between them. Germline loops: CDR1 GTSNPN, CDR2 SVGIG (reference sequence). The CDR3 is 12 residues long. The CDR3 spells CAWRAGVNIQYF. The CDR3 nucleotides are TGTGCCTGGAGAGCAGGGGTAAACATTCAGTACTTC.

The chain carries TRBV9 and TRBJ2-7; the D is unclear. Trimming removed 0 bases at V and 2 bases at J, with 6 bases between. This CDR3 is built from 13 residues. CDR1 is SGDLS, CDR2 YYNGEE, per germline. CDR3 DNA: TGTGCCAGCAGCGTAGATATCGCCTACGAGCAGTACTTC. Protein sequence: CASSVDIAYEQYF.